The clone carrying this T cell receptor beta chain is a singleton in its sample. Its matching antigen is unknown. Sequenced with the Oncomine TCR Beta short-read assay was DNA taken from cultured CD4+ T cells. TCRdb re-called the PCR reads through MiXCR, storing one row per CDR3 protein. The profile covers approximately 8,100 distinct CDR3 sequences, with roughly 60% appearing a single time and roughly 20% taken by the ten largest. This sample was included in a study of vaccination and CD4 T cells after COVID-19. Study-wide background: Cells received overlapping spike peptides from SARS-CoV-2, HCoV-NL63, HCoV-OC43 and HCoV-229E as stimulation.

Treatment defined: roughly 11-day PBMC culture with coronavirus spike peptide pools or control peptides (ViraFEST assay). ViraFEST grew antigen-specific T cells using peptide pools, then sequenced TCRs. The origin of this receptor is a human donor who had recovered from COVID-19. The sample consisted of CD4+ T cells from blood, cultured in vitro.

The CDR3 nucleotides are TGTGCCAGCAGCGTAGTGGTCCCCGAGCAGTACTTC. This codes for CASSVVVPEQYF. The V gene is TRBV9, the J gene TRBJ2-7; D not certain. Trimming took off 0 bases at V and 6 bases at J, with 7 bases between the two ends. This CDR3 is 12 amino acids long. The germline CDR1 and CDR2 sequences are SGDLS and YYNGEE.